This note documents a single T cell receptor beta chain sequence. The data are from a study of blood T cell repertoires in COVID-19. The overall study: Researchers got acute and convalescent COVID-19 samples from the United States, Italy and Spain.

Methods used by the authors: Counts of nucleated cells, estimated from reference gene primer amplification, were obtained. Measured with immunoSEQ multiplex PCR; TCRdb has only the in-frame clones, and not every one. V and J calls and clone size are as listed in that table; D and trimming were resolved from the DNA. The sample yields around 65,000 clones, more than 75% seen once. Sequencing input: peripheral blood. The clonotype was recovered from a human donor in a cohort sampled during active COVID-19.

The CDR3 is CASSLDRTNEQYF. The CDR3 DNA sequence: TGTGCCAGCAGTTTGGACAGGACTAACGAGCAGTACTTC. The gene calls are TRBV27 and TRBJ2-7, with D possibly TRBD1 on 7 matching bases. Trimming cost V 3 bases and J 5 bases, with 11 bases left between them. The germline CDR1 and CDR2 sequences are MNHEY and SMNVEV (reference sequence). The CDR3 consists of 13 residues.